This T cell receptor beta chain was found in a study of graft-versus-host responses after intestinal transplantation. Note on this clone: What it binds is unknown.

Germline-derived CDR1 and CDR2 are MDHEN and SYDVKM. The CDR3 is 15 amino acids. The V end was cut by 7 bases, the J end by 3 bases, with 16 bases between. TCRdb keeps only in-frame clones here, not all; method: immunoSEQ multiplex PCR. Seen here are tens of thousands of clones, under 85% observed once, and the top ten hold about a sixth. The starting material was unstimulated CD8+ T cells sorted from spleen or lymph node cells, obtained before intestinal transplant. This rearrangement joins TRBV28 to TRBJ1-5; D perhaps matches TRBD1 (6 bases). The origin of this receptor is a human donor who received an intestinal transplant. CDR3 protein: CASTLGADVNQPQHF. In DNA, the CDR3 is TGTGCCAGCACCTTGGGGGCAGACGTCAATCAGCCCCAGCATTTT.